These T cell receptor beta chains were read from a single sample in a study of OX40 agonist ivuxolimab in advanced cancers. TCRdb's table, derived via immunoSEQ multiplex PCR, lists solely in-frame clones and lacks some. The sample carries 77,000 or so clones, about 92% recorded once. Here the sequenced sample was CD4+ or CD8+ T cells sorted from blood, taken in a trial of the OX40 agonist ivuxolimab. The receptors derive from an adult with an advanced solid tumor such as melanoma, head and neck, liver or kidney cancer. CDR3s include the opening cysteine and the closing phenylalanine or tryptophan. Fields, in order: clone size, V gene, D gene, J gene, CDR3 protein, CDR3 DNA. D genes are given only for firm matches. Some rows have no size entry. The others give once, few or many, or a class for an expanded clone.

abundance: NA; v_gene: TRBV11-2; d_gene: TRBD1; j_gene: TRBJ1-1; CDR3aa: CASSPRQGNTEAFF; CDR3nt: TGTGCCAGCAGCCCCCGACAGGGGAACACTGAAGCTTTCTTT
abundance: few; v_gene: TRBV28; d_gene: TRBD1; j_gene: TRBJ2-7; CDR3aa: CASSRGDRGHEQYF; CDR3nt: TGTGCCAGCAGTCGAGGGGACAGGGGCCACGAGCAGTACTTC
abundance: NA; v_gene: TRBV28; d_gene: NA; j_gene: TRBJ1-1; CDR3aa: CASSRRVWGTEAFF; CDR3nt: TGTGCCAGCAGTCGCAGGGTATGGGGCACTGAAGCTTTCTTT
abundance: NA; v_gene: TRBV2; d_gene: NA; j_gene: TRBJ1-6; CDR3aa: CASSEVGDSPLHF; CDR3nt: TGTGCCAGCAGTGAAGTGGGGGATTCACCCCTCCACTTT
abundance: NA; v_gene: TRBV18; d_gene: NA; j_gene: TRBJ2-2; CDR3aa: CASSPNRVPGELFF; CDR3nt: TGTGCCAGCTCACCGAACAGGGTCCCCGGGGAGCTGTTTTTT
abundance: NA; v_gene: TRBV5-4; d_gene: TRBD2; j_gene: TRBJ2-3; CDR3aa: CASSSMGLAGADTQYF; CDR3nt: TGTGCCAGCAGCTCCATGGGACTAGCGGGGGCAGATACGCAGTATTTT
abundance: NA; v_gene: TRBV27; d_gene: TRBD1; j_gene: TRBJ2-3; CDR3aa: CASSLQGADTQYF; CDR3nt: TGTGCCAGCAGTTTACAGGGGGCAGATACGCAGTATTTT
abundance: NA; v_gene: TRBV6-1; d_gene: TRBD1; j_gene: TRBJ1-2; CDR3aa: CASTPTGPIYGYTF; CDR3nt: TGTGCCAGCACTCCGACAGGGCCAATCTATGGCTACACCTTC
abundance: NA; v_gene: TRBV7-9; d_gene: NA; j_gene: TRBJ1-2; CDR3aa: CASSYTPRTGEGYTF; CDR3nt: TGTGCCAGCAGCTATACTCCTCGGACGGGTGAAGGCTACACCTTC
abundance: few; v_gene: TRBV7-9; d_gene: NA; j_gene: TRBJ1-5; CDR3aa: CASSSNNQPQHF; CDR3nt: TGTGCCAGCAGCTCCAACAATCAGCCCCAGCATTTT
abundance: NA; v_gene: TRBV5-1; d_gene: TRBD2; j_gene: TRBJ2-3; CDR3aa: CASSPASGSGTQYF; CDR3nt: TGCGCCAGCAGCCCTGCTAGCGGGAGTGGTACGCAGTATTTT
abundance: NA; v_gene: TRBV18; d_gene: TRBD1; j_gene: TRBJ2-4; CDR3aa: CASSAGTGLAKNIQYF; CDR3nt: TGTGCCAGCTCAGCCGGGACAGGTCTAGCCAAAAACATTCAGTACTTC
abundance: once; v_gene: TRBV28; d_gene: NA; j_gene: TRBJ1-2; CDR3aa: CASSFGGQPTSGYTF; CDR3nt: TGTGCCAGCAGTTTCGGTGGGCAGCCAACTAGTGGCTACACCTTC
abundance: NA; v_gene: TRBV11-1; d_gene: NA; j_gene: TRBJ2-3; CDR3aa: CASRGSTDTQYF; CDR3nt: TGTGCCAGCAGGGGGAGCACAGATACGCAGTATTTT
abundance: NA; v_gene: TRBV29-1; d_gene: NA; j_gene: TRBJ1-2; CDR3aa: CSVGDGTFYGYTF; CDR3nt: TGCAGCGTTGGGGACGGAACGTTCTATGGCTACACCTTC
abundance: NA; v_gene: TRBV21-1; d_gene: NA; j_gene: TRBJ1-1; CDR3aa: CASSAHTGGNTEAFF; CDR3nt: TGTGCCAGCAGCGCCCACACGGGGGGGAACACTGAAGCTTTCTTT
abundance: once; v_gene: TRBV18; d_gene: TRBD1; j_gene: TRBJ1-1; CDR3aa: CASSPQGATTEAFF; CDR3nt: TGTGCCAGCTCGCCACAGGGGGCTACCACTGAAGCTTTCTTT
abundance: NA; v_gene: TRBV6-5; d_gene: NA; j_gene: TRBJ2-6; CDR3aa: CASRTNGANVLTF; CDR3nt: TGTGCCAGCAGAACCAACGGGGCCAACGTCCTGACTTTC
abundance: NA; v_gene: TRBV19; d_gene: TRBD1; j_gene: TRBJ2-7; CDR3aa: CASSTGQGLYEQYF; CDR3nt: TGTGCCAGTAGCACTGGACAGGGCCTCTACGAGCAGTACTTC
abundance: NA; v_gene: TRBV29-1; d_gene: TRBD2; j_gene: TRBJ2-1; CDR3aa: CSVAGGGCGGNQFF; CDR3nt: TGCAGCGTTGCAGGCGGTGGTTGCGGGGGGAATCAGTTCTTC
abundance: NA; v_gene: TRBV5-1; d_gene: TRBD1; j_gene: TRBJ1-4; CDR3aa: CASSFNTGGEKLFF; CDR3nt: TGCGCCAGCAGCTTCAATACAGGGGGTGAAAAACTGTTTTTT
abundance: NA; v_gene: TRBV2; d_gene: NA; j_gene: TRBJ1-4; CDR3aa: CASCRQSEGEKLFF; CDR3nt: TGTGCCAGCTGTAGACAGTCGGAAGGCGAAAAACTGTTTTTT
abundance: NA; v_gene: TRBV5-1; d_gene: NA; j_gene: TRBJ2-2; CDR3aa: CASTSMAANTGELFF; CDR3nt: TGCGCCAGCACCTCGATGGCAGCTAACACCGGGGAGCTGTTTTTT
abundance: NA; v_gene: TRBV7-9; d_gene: NA; j_gene: TRBJ2-1; CDR3aa: CASSDHPYEQFF; CDR3nt: TGTGCCAGCAGTGACCACCCCTATGAGCAGTTCTTC
abundance: NA; v_gene: TRBV6-5; d_gene: NA; j_gene: TRBJ2-3; CDR3aa: CASSYGGTFTDTQYF; CDR3nt: TGTGCCAGCAGTTACGGAGGGACCTTCACAGATACGCAGTATTTT
abundance: NA; v_gene: TRBV2; d_gene: NA; j_gene: TRBJ2-3; CDR3aa: CASNKLAGAPDTQYF; CDR3nt: TGTGCCAGCAACAAACTAGCTGGGGCCCCGGATACGCAGTATTTT
abundance: NA; v_gene: TRBV10-3; d_gene: TRBD2; j_gene: TRBJ2-3; CDR3aa: CAIRDRTSGGLGADTQYF; CDR3nt: TGTGCCATCAGAGACAGGACTAGCGGGGGCCTCGGGGCAGATACGCAGTATTTT
abundance: NA; v_gene: TRBV27; d_gene: NA; j_gene: TRBJ2-5; CDR3aa: CASSLVSLRGQTQYF; CDR3nt: TGTGCCAGCAGTTTAGTGTCCCTCCGAGGTCAGACCCAGTACTTC
abundance: NA; v_gene: TRBV5-1; d_gene: NA; j_gene: TRBJ1-1; CDR3aa: CASSLVSGINTEAFF; CDR3nt: TGCGCCAGCAGCTTGGTTTCAGGGATTAACACTGAAGCTTTCTTT
abundance: NA; v_gene: TRBV7-8; d_gene: NA; j_gene: TRBJ2-3; CDR3aa: CASSLTGRETDTQYF; CDR3nt: TGTGCCAGCAGCTTAACAGGGCGGGAAACAGATACGCAGTATTTT
abundance: NA; v_gene: TRBV10-3; d_gene: NA; j_gene: TRBJ2-2; CDR3aa: CAITQSQNTGELFF; CDR3nt: TGTGCCATCACCCAGTCTCAGAACACCGGGGAGCTGTTTTTT
abundance: NA; v_gene: TRBV19; d_gene: NA; j_gene: TRBJ2-1; CDR3aa: CASSQSWGSYNEQFF; CDR3nt: TGTGCCAGTAGTCAAAGCTGGGGCTCCTACAATGAGCAGTTCTTC
abundance: NA; v_gene: TRBV10-3; d_gene: NA; j_gene: TRBJ2-2; CDR3aa: CAISAKAEPNTGELFF; CDR3nt: TGTGCCATCAGCGCGAAAGCGGAACCGAACACCGGGGAGCTGTTTTTT
abundance: NA; v_gene: TRBV9; d_gene: TRBD1; j_gene: TRBJ2-2; CDR3aa: CASSILGTENTGELFF; CDR3nt: TGTGCCAGCAGCATCCTCGGGACAGAGAACACCGGGGAGCTGTTTTTT
abundance: NA; v_gene: TRBV5-1; d_gene: NA; j_gene: TRBJ1-1; CDR3aa: CASSFSEGVTEAFF; CDR3nt: TGCGCCAGCAGCTTTTCGGAGGGAGTCACTGAAGCTTTCTTT
abundance: NA; v_gene: TRBV5-4; d_gene: NA; j_gene: TRBJ2-5; CDR3aa: CASSLAGQLLGETQYF; CDR3nt: TGTGCCAGCAGCTTGGCGGGACAACTATTAGGGGAGACCCAGTACTTC
abundance: NA; v_gene: TRBV18; d_gene: NA; j_gene: TRBJ1-2; CDR3aa: CASSPGDGYTF; CDR3nt: TGTGCCAGCTCACCGGGAGATGGCTACACCTTC
abundance: few; v_gene: TRBV28; d_gene: NA; j_gene: TRBJ1-2; CDR3aa: CASITGLRANYGYTF; CDR3nt: TGTGCCAGCATTACCGGGCTTCGAGCTAACTATGGCTACACCTTC
abundance: NA; v_gene: TRBV7-9; d_gene: NA; j_gene: TRBJ1-5; CDR3aa: CASSPDGLSNQPQHF; CDR3nt: TGTGCCAGCAGCCCGGACGGACTAAGCAATCAGCCCCAGCATTTT
abundance: NA; v_gene: TRBV5-1; d_gene: TRBD2; j_gene: TRBJ2-1; CDR3aa: CASSLVAGVTDEQFF; CDR3nt: TGCGCCAGCAGCTTGGTAGCGGGAGTAACTGATGAGCAGTTCTTC
abundance: NA; v_gene: TRBV11-1; d_gene: NA; j_gene: TRBJ1-1; CDR3aa: CASSLGGGVTEAFF; CDR3nt: TGTGCCAGCAGCTTAGGGGGCGGAGTGACTGAAGCTTTCTTT
abundance: NA; v_gene: TRBV11-2; d_gene: TRBD2; j_gene: TRBJ2-3; CDR3aa: CASSSLGLAGLTDTQYF; CDR3nt: TGTGCCAGCAGCTCTTTGGGGCTAGCGGGTCTGACAGATACGCAGTATTTT
abundance: NA; v_gene: TRBV6-5; d_gene: NA; j_gene: TRBJ2-5; CDR3aa: CASSSLLAGAETQYF; CDR3nt: TGTGCCAGCAGTTCCTTACTGGCCGGAGCGGAGACCCAGTACTTC
abundance: NA; v_gene: TRBV7-2; d_gene: NA; j_gene: TRBJ1-2; CDR3aa: CASSPRDFYGYTF; CDR3nt: TGTGCCAGCAGCCCCCGGGATTTTTATGGCTACACCTTC
abundance: NA; v_gene: TRBV6-5; d_gene: NA; j_gene: TRBJ2-7; CDR3aa: CASSTRGTPYEQYF; CDR3nt: TGTGCCAGCAGCACCAGGGGAACCCCCTACGAGCAGTACTTC
abundance: NA; v_gene: TRBV9; d_gene: NA; j_gene: TRBJ2-7; CDR3aa: CASSVGPASYEQYF; CDR3nt: TGTGCCAGCAGCGTAGGGCCAGCGAGCTACGAGCAGTACTTC
abundance: NA; v_gene: TRBV30; d_gene: NA; j_gene: TRBJ1-1; CDR3aa: CAWSQPGLEAFF; CDR3nt: TGTGCCTGGAGCCAACCGGGACTGGAAGCTTTCTTT
abundance: once; v_gene: TRBV28; d_gene: NA; j_gene: TRBJ1-5; CDR3aa: CASSRTPDTYQPQHF; CDR3nt: TGTGCCAGCAGTCGGACTCCAGACACTTATCAGCCCCAGCATTTT
abundance: NA; v_gene: TRBV2; d_gene: TRBD1; j_gene: TRBJ2-7; CDR3aa: CASSQQQGGEQYF; CDR3nt: TGTGCCAGCAGTCAGCAACAGGGGGGTGAGCAGTACTTC
abundance: NA; v_gene: TRBV30; d_gene: TRBD1; j_gene: TRBJ1-1; CDR3aa: CAWSVEQGAKAFF; CDR3nt: TGTGCCTGGAGTGTGGAACAGGGGGCGAAAGCTTTCTTT
abundance: NA; v_gene: TRBV21-1; d_gene: NA; j_gene: TRBJ1-2; CDR3aa: CASSKVATYYGYTF; CDR3nt: TGTGCCAGCAGCAAAGTGGCCACCTACTATGGCTACACCTTC
abundance: NA; v_gene: TRBV13; d_gene: NA; j_gene: TRBJ2-2; CDR3aa: CASSLEGEVAGELFF; CDR3nt: TGTGCCAGCAGCTTAGAGGGGGAAGTTGCCGGGGAGCTGTTTTTT
abundance: NA; v_gene: TRBV7-9; d_gene: NA; j_gene: TRBJ2-5; CDR3aa: CASSLVVGGPETQYF; CDR3nt: TGTGCCAGCAGCTTAGTGGTGGGGGGGCCAGAGACCCAGTACTTC
abundance: once; v_gene: TRBV5-8; d_gene: NA; j_gene: TRBJ2-2; CDR3aa: CASSSGAGELFF; CDR3nt: TGTGCCAGCAGCTCCGGGGCCGGGGAGCTGTTTTTT
abundance: NA; v_gene: TRBV5-4; d_gene: NA; j_gene: TRBJ1-6; CDR3aa: CASSSPNNSPLHF; CDR3nt: TGTGCCAGCAGCTCACCCAATAATTCACCCCTCCACTTT
abundance: NA; v_gene: TRBV29-1; d_gene: NA; j_gene: TRBJ1-1; CDR3aa: CSVGAGDTEAFF; CDR3nt: TGCAGCGTTGGAGCGGGGGACACTGAAGCTTTCTTT